The following is a TCR beta chain sequence with its context. Its antigen is still unknown. The V gene lost 0 bases and the J gene lost 9 bases, with 16 bases spanning the gap. The CDR3 loop spans 15 amino acids. Germline CDR1 is SGHNT and CDR2 is YYREEE (reference sequence). The source of the sample is a study of long-term antiretroviral therapy in people with HIV. Overall study findings and caveats: HIV repertoires spanned tighter CDR3 length ranges than controls did. Relative to transplant donor controls, diversity remained lower despite increasing after ART.

They ran version v3.0 of the immunoSEQ assay at survey level. The data were produced by immunoSEQ multiplex PCR, yet TCRdb's version contains in-frame clones alone and is incomplete. The sample contains approximately 33,000 clones, roughly 85% of which appear only once. The chain has TRBV5-4 and TRBJ1-5; D is undetermined. This receptor was identified in a man aged 18-30 years with HIV. Specimen: unsorted PBMCs, collected 0.4 years before starting antiretroviral therapy. For the CDR3, the DNA is TGTGCCAGCAGCTTGGAGGCGCACCCTAGTGTGCCCCAGCATTTT. Amino acids: CASSLEAHPSVPQHF.